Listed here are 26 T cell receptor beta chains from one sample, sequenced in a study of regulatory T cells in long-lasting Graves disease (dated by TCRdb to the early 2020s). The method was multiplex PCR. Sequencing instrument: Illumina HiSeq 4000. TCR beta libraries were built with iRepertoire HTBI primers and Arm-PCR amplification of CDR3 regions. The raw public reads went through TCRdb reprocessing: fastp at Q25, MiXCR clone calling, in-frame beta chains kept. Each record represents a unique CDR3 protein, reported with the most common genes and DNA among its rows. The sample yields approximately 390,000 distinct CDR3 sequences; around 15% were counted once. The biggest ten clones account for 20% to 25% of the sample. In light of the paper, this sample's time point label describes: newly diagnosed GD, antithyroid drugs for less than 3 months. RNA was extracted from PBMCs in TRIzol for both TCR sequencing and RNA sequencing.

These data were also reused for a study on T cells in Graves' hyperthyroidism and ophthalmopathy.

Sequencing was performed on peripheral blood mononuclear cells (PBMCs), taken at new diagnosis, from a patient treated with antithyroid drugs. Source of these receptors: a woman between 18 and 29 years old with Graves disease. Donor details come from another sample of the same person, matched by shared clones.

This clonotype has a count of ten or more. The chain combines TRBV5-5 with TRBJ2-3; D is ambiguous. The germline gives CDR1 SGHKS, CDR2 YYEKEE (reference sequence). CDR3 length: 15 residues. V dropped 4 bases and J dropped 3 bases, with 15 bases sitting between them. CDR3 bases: TGTGCCAGCAGCCCCCGGCCGGGCGGTACAGATACGCAGTATTTT. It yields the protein CASSPRPGGTDTQYF. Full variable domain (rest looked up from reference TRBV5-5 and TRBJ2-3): DAGVTQSPTHLIKTRGQQVTLRCSPISGHKSVSWYQQVLGQGPQFIFQYYEKEERGRGNFPDRFSARQFPNYSSELNVNALLLGDSALYLCASSPRPGGTDTQYFGPGTRLTVL.

Here the CDR3 DNA reads TGCAGTGCCCACCCGGACCTCGCCTACAATGAGCAGTTCTTC. Translated: CSAHPDLAYNEQFF. The genes are TRBV20-1 and TRBJ2-1; D unresolved. The CDR3 is 14 residues long. The V and J ends lost 6 bases and 2 bases respectively, with 14 bases between them. CDR1 and CDR2 (germline): DFQATT, SNEGSKA (reference sequence).

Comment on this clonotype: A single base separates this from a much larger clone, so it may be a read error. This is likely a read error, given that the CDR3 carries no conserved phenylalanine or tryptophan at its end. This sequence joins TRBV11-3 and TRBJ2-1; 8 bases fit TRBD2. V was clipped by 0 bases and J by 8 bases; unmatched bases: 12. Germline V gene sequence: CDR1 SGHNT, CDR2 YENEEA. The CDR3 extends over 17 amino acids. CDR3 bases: TGTGCCAGCAGCTTAGATTCAGGAGCGGGAGTGCTCCATGAGCAGTTCTCC. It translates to CASSLDSGAGVLHEQFS.

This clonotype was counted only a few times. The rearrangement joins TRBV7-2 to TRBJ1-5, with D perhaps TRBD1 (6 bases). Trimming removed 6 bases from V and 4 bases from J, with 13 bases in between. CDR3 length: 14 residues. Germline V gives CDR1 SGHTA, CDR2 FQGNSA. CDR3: CASSILTGNQPQHF. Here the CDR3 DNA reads TGTGCCAGCAGTATACTTACAGGGAATCAGCCCCAGCATTTT.

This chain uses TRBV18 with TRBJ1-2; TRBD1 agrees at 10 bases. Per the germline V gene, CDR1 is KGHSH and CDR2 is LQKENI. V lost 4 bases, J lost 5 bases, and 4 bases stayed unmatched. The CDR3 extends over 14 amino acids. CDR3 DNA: TGTGCCAGCTCACTTCTGGGACAGGGGTATGGCTACACCTTC. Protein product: CASSLLGQGYGYTF.

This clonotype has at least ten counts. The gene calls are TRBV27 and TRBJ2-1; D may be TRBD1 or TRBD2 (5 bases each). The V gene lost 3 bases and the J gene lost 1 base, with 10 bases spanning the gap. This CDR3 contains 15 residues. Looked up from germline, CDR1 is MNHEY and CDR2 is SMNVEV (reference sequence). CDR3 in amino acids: CASSFQGTSYNEQFF. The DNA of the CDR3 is TGTGCCAGCAGTTTTCAAGGGACGTCCTACAATGAGCAGTTCTTC.

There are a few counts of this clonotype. The CDR3 nucleotides are TGTGCCACCAGCGCAACACGAGCGGGGGTTTTGACCAATGAGCAGTTCTTC. It specifies CATSATRAGVLTNEQFF. V and J are TRBV15 and TRBJ2-1, with 8 bases aligning to TRBD2. Germline CDR1 reads LNHNV; CDR2 reads YYDKDF (reference sequence). Unmatched junction bases numbered 15, after V lost 5 bases and J lost 6 bases. The CDR3 covers 17 residues.

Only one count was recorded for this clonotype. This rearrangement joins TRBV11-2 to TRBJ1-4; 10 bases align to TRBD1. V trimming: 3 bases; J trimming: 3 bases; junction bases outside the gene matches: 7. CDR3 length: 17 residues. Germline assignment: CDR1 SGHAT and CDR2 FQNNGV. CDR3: CASSLGTGEVPNEKLFF. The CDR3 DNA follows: TGTGCCAGCAGCTTGGGGACAGGGGAGGTACCTAATGAAAAACTGTTTTTT.

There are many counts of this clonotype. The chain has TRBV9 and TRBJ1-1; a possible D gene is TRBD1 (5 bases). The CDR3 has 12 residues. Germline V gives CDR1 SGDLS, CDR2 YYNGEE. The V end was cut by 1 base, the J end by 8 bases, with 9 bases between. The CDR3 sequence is CASSVSGVEAFF. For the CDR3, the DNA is TGTGCCAGCAGCGTATCGGGGGTCGAAGCTTTCTTT.

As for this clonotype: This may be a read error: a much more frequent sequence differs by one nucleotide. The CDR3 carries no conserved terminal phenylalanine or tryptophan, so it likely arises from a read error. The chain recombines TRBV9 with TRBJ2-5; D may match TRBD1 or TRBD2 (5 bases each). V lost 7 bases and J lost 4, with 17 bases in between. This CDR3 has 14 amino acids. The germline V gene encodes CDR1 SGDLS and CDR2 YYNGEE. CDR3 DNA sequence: TGTGCCAGCGGAGTCGGGGACCCCCGAGAGACCCAGTACCTC. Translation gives CASGVGDPRETQYL.

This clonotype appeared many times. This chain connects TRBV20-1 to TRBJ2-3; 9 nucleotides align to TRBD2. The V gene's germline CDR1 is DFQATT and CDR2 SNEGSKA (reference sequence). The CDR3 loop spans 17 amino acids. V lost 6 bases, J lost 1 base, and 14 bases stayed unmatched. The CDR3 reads CSARKAGLAGRTDTQYF. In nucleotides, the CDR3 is TGCAGTGCAAGAAAAGCAGGGCTAGCGGGGCGCACAGATACGCAGTATTTT.

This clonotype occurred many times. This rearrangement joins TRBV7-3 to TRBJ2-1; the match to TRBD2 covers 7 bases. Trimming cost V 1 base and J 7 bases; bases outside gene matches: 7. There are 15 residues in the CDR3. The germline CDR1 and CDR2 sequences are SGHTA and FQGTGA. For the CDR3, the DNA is TGTGCCAGCAGCTTAATCGGGGGGATATGGAATGAGCAGTTCTTC. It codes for CASSLIGGIWNEQFF. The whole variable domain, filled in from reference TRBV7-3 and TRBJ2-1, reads GAGVSQTPSNKVTEKGKYVELRCDPISGHTALYWYRQSLGQGPEFLIYFQGTGAADDSGLPNDRFFAVRPEGSVSTLKIQRTERGDSAVYLCASSLIGGIWNEQFFGPGTRLTVL.

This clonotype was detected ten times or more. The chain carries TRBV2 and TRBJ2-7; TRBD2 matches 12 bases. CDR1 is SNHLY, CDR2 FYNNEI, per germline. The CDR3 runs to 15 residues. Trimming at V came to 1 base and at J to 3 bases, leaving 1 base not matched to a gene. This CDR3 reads CASSEGLAGVYEQYF. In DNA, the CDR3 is TGTGCCAGCAGTGAAGGACTAGCGGGGGTCTACGAGCAGTACTTC.

In nucleotides, the CDR3 is TGCAGCGTGGACTGGACTGGCGGGGTGGATACGCAGTATTTT. Amino acids: CSVDWTGGVDTQYF. The chain recombines TRBV29-1 with TRBJ2-3, with a tentative D call TRBD2 (6 bases). The V end was cut by 6 bases, the J end by 6 bases, with 19 bases between. The CDR3 covers 14 residues. Germline CDR1 SQVTM, CDR2 ANQGSEA.

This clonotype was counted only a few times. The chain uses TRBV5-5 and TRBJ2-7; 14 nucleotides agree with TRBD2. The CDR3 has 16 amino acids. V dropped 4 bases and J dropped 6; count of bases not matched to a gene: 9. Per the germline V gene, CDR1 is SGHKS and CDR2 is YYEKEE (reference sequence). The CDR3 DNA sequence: TGTGCCAGCAGCACGTTTGGACTAGCGGGAGGTGGCGAGCAGTACTTC. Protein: CASSTFGLAGGGEQYF.

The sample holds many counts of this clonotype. The CDR3 here is CASSGYRLAGVEQYF. CDR3 DNA sequence: TGTGCCAGCAGCGGCTACAGACTAGCGGGAGTCGAGCAGTACTTC. The chain uses TRBV11-2 and TRBJ2-7; 12 nucleotides line up with TRBD2. After removal of 5 bases from V and 6 bases from J, the junction contained 8 bases not matched to a gene. CDR3 length: 15 amino acids. Germline CDR1 is SGHAT and CDR2 is FQNNGV.

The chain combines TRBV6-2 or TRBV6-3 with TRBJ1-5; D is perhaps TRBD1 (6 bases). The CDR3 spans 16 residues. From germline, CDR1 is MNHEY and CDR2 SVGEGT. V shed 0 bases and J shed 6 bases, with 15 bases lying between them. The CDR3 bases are TGTGCCAGCAGTTACTCGAGTCCGGGGGCCGGTCAGCCCCAGCATTTT. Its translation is CASSYSSPGAGQPQHF.

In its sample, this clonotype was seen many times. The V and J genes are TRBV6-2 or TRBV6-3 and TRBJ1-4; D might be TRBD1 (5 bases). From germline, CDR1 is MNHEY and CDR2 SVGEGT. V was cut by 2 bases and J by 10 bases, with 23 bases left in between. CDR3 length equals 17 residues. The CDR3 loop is CASSYKGVGVANGKLFF. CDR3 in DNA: TGTGCCAGCAGTTACAAAGGAGTAGGGGTGGCGAACGGAAAACTGTTTTTT.

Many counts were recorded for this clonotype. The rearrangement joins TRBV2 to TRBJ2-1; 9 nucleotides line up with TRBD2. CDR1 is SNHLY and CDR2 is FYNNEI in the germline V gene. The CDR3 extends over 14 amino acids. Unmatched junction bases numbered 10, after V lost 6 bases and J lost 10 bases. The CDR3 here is CASRERLAVREQFF. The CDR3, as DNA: TGTGCCAGCAGGGAAAGACTAGCGGTGAGGGAGCAGTTCTTC.

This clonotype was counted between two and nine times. CDR3: CASSSWVDRGDGYTF. The CDR3 DNA sequence: TGTGCCAGCAGCTCGTGGGTGGACAGGGGAGATGGCTACACCTTC. The V call is TRBV7-9, the J call TRBJ1-2, with 9 bases fitting TRBD1. The length of the CDR3 is 15 residues. J was trimmed by 6 bases and V by 4 bases; bases with no gene match: 9. From germline, CDR1 is SEHNR and CDR2 FQNEAQ (reference sequence).

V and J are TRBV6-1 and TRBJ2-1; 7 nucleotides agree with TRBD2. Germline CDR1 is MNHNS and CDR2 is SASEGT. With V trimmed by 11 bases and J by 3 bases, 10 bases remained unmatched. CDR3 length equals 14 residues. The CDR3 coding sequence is TGTGCCGGCGCCCCTAGCGGTTTCTACAATGAGCAGTTCTTC. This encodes CAGAPSGFYNEQFF.

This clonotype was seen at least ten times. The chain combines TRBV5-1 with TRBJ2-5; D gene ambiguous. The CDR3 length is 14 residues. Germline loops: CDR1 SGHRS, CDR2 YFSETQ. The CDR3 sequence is CASKPGGQQETQYF. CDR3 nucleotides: TGCGCGTCAAAACCCGGCGGTCAGCAAGAGACCCAGTACTTC.

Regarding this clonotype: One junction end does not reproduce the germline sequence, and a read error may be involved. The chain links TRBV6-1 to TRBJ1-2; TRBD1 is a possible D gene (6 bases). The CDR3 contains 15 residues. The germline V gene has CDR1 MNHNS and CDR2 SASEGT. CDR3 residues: CARRSYRDSSDGYTF. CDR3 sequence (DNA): TGTGCCCGCAGAAGTTACAGGGATAGCAGCGATGGCTACACCTTC.

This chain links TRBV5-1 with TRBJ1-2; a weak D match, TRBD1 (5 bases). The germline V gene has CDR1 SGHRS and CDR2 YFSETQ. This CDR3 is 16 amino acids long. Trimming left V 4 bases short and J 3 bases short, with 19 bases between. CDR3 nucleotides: TGCGCCAGCAGCGACGGGGGGGGGGTCGGGGACTATGGCTACACCTTC. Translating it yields CASSDGGGVGDYGYTF.

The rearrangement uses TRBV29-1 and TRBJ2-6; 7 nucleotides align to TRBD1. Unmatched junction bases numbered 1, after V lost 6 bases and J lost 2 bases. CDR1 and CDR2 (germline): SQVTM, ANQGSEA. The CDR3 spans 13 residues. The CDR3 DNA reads TGCAGCGTAGGGGGCGCTGGGGCCAACGTCCTGACTTTC. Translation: CSVGGAGANVLTF.

CDR3 DNA sequence: TGTGCCAGCAGTCGAGACAGGGTCAATGGCTACACCTTC. Its protein product is CASSRDRVNGYTF. This chain connects TRBV6-1 to TRBJ1-2; 7 nucleotides line up with TRBD1. Germline CDR1 reads MNHNS; CDR2 reads SASEGT. The CDR3 extends over 13 amino acids. The ends lost 5 bases at V and 6 bases at J; junction bases unmatched: 6.